This entry lists 26 T cell receptor beta chains sequenced from one sample in a study of control samples from healthy donors and cancer patients. Repertoires were generated with immunoSEQ multiplex PCR, while TCRdb's copy carries only in-frame clones and drops some. The repertoire consists of about 190,000 clones, with 91% occurring once and the leading ten covering roughly 1.9%. The sequenced sample was blood. These TCRs come from a man aged 30-40 years in good health.

This sequence joins TRBV10-3 and TRBJ2-7; a weak D match, TRBD1 (6 bases). With 6 bases removed from V and 3 bases from J, the gap between germline ends came to 15 bases. CDR1 is ENHRY, CDR2 SYGVKD, per germline. The CDR3 loop spans 14 amino acids. Written as DNA, the CDR3 is TGTGCCATCAGAGACCCGACAGGTATCTACGAGCAGTACTTC. Translation gives CAIRDPTGIYEQYF.

The chain is built from TRBV27 and TRBJ2-5; D possibly uses TRBD1 or TRBD2 (7 bases each). With 5 bases removed from V and 4 bases from J, the gap between germline ends came to 20 bases. This CDR3 comprises 16 residues. The germline V gene has CDR1 MNHEY and CDR2 SMNVEV (reference sequence). The CDR3, as DNA: TGTGCCAGCAGTCCCAGACAGGGAGGGGCTACAGAGACCCAGTACTTC. Its protein product is CASSPRQGGATETQYF.

This rearrangement joins TRBV3-1 (or the pseudogene TRBV3-2) to TRBJ2-6, with D unresolved. Germline assignment: CDR1 LGHDT and CDR2 YNNKEL (reference sequence). CDR3 size: 14 residues. V was pared by 6 bases and J by 2 bases, with 8 bases between. CDR3 sequence (DNA): TGTGCCAGCAGGTCGGATGCTGGGGCCAACGTCCTGACTTTC. This encodes CASRSDAGANVLTF.

The CDR3 DNA reads TGTGCCAGCAGCTTGCAGGCAGGCACAGATACGCAGTATTTT. It specifies CASSLQAGTDTQYF. This rearrangement joins TRBV5-4 to TRBJ2-3; D is unclear. Trimming cost V 1 base and J 1 base, with 7 bases left between them. This CDR3 is built from 14 residues. Per germline, CDR1 SGHNT and CDR2 YYREEE (reference sequence).

CDR3: CASSSHVGRDTEAFF. Here the CDR3 DNA reads TGTGCCAGCAGCTCACACGTGGGCAGAGACACTGAAGCTTTCTTT. The chain uses TRBV7-9 and TRBJ1-1; D call uncertain. CDR3 length equals 15 residues. With 4 bases removed from V and 3 bases from J, the gap between germline ends came to 15 bases. Germline values: CDR1 SEHNR, CDR2 FQNEAQ (reference sequence).

The V gene is TRBV2, the J gene TRBJ1-6; D is unclear. The CDR3 has 16 residues. Germline V gives CDR1 SNHLY, CDR2 FYNNEI. Trimming pared 9 bases from V and 0 bases from J, leaving 15 bases between. The CDR3 here is CASSKDRSSYNSPLHF. In DNA, the CDR3 is TGTGCCAGTAGTAAGGACCGCAGCTCCTATAATTCACCCCTCCACTTT. Filled out from reference TRBV2 and TRBJ1-6, the complete variable domain reads EPEVTQTPSHQVTQMGQEVILRCVPISNHLYFYWYRQILGQKVEFLVSFYNNEISEKSEIFDDQFSVERPDGSNFTLKIRSTKLEDSAMYFCASSKDRSSYNSPLHFGNGTRLTVT.

The V and J genes are TRBV2 and TRBJ1-4; TRBD1 aligns across 9 bases. This CDR3 is 16 amino acids long. Germline trimming cut 6 bases from V and 8 bases from J; bases unmatched to any gene: 13. The germline gives CDR1 SNHLY, CDR2 FYNNEI. CDR3 protein: CASRMKTGTGNEKLFF. CDR3 nucleotides: TGTGCCAGCAGGATGAAAACCGGGACAGGGAACGAAAAACTGTTTTTT.

This chain joins TRBV12-5 and TRBJ1-1; tentatively, D is TRBD1 (6 bases). Trimming took off 0 bases at V and 1 base at J, with 15 bases between the two ends. The CDR3 consists of 17 residues. The V gene's germline CDR1 is LGHNT and CDR2 FRNRAP. CDR3 sequence: CASGLVGAGSSNTEAFF. DNA for the CDR3: TGTGCTAGTGGTTTGGTGGGGGCAGGATCATCGAACACTGAAGCTTTCTTT.

The J gene is TRBJ1-1, the V gene TRBV2, with a tentative D call TRBD1 (6 bases). Trimming left V 2 bases short and J 5 bases short, with 18 bases between. The CDR3 is 16 amino acids. Germline CDR1 SNHLY, CDR2 FYNNEI. In DNA, the CDR3 is TGTGCCAGCAGTGAACTCGGGGGCGCAACTTCTACTGAAGCTTTCTTT. It encodes CASSELGGATSTEAFF.

The V and J genes are TRBV6-6 and TRBJ1-1; 8 bases agree with TRBD1. CDR3 length equals 15 residues. The V gene's germline CDR1 is MNHNY and CDR2 SVGAGI (reference sequence). V was pared by 5 bases and J by 3 bases, with 8 bases of the junction left unmatched. The CDR3 DNA follows: TGTGCCAGCAGTCTTACAATGACAGGGGACACTGAAGCTTTCTTT. Amino acids: CASSLTMTGDTEAFF.

This rearrangement joins TRBV19 to TRBJ1-1; TRBD1 matches at 8 bases. The CDR3 extends over 16 amino acids. V was pared by 5 bases and J by 1 base, with 9 bases of the junction left unmatched. Per the germline V gene, CDR1 is LNHDA and CDR2 is SQIVND (reference sequence). CDR3 residues: CASSSQTGTGNTEAFF. In DNA, the CDR3 is TGTGCCAGTAGTTCCCAAACCGGGACAGGGAACACTGAAGCTTTCTTT.

The rearrangement uses TRBV6-2 or TRBV6-3 and TRBJ2-1, with D perhaps TRBD2 (5 bases). The CDR3 extends over 14 amino acids. Germline V gene data show CDR1 as MNHEY and CDR2 as SVGEGT. V was pared by 4 bases and J by 5 bases, with 12 bases between. This chain's CDR3 is CASSWRTANNEQFF. As DNA, the CDR3 is TGTGCCAGCAGTTGGCGGACTGCGAACAATGAGCAGTTCTTC.

The V call is TRBV7-2, the J call TRBJ2-3, with a weak D call TRBD2 (7 bases). This CDR3 contains 18 residues. Germline V gives CDR1 SGHTA, CDR2 FQGNSA. V was trimmed by 5 bases and J by 4 bases, leaving 25 bases between them. CDR3 amino acids: CASSAHLGRGASPDTQYF. Written as DNA, the CDR3 is TGTGCCAGCAGCGCTCACTTAGGACGGGGGGCGAGCCCAGATACGCAGTATTTT.

This clone came up once. This chain joins TRBV2 and TRBJ1-1, with D uncertain. V gave up 1 base and J gave up 3 bases, with 12 bases separating them. The CDR3 runs to 15 residues. Looked up from germline, CDR1 is SNHLY and CDR2 is FYNNEI. This CDR3 is CASSEGIGEYTEAFF. For the CDR3, the DNA is TGTGCCAGCAGTGAAGGCATCGGCGAGTACACTGAAGCTTTCTTT.

V and J are TRBV24-1 and TRBJ2-1; D remains ambiguous. The CDR3 contains 13 residues. Trimming pared 7 bases from V and 5 bases from J, leaving 11 bases between. From germline, CDR1 is KGHDR and CDR2 SFDVKD. The CDR3 DNA reads as TGTGCCACCAGACCGGACGGCGACAATGAGCAGTTCTTC. Translated, it gives CATRPDGDNEQFF.

The chain couples TRBV30 to TRBJ1-5; TRBD1 might be the D (6 bases). Germline-derived CDR1 and CDR2 are GTSNPN and SVGIG (reference sequence). This CDR3 spans 12 amino acids. V shed 5 bases and J shed 3 bases, with 8 bases lying between them. CDR3 loop: CAWGQNNQPQHF. In nucleotides, the CDR3 is TGTGCCTGGGGACAGAACAATCAGCCCCAGCATTTT.

This chain uses TRBV25-1 with TRBJ1-1; D unresolved. This CDR3 spans 12 amino acids. Germline CDR1 reads MGHDK; CDR2 reads SYGVNS. Trimming stripped 4 bases from V and 3 bases from J, with 6 bases between. Here the CDR3 reads CASSVGHTEAFF. The DNA of the CDR3 is TGTGCCAGCAGTGTCGGCCACACTGAAGCTTTCTTT.

The chain joins TRBV6-5 to TRBJ1-6, with D hard to call. The CDR3 sequence is 11 residues long. CDR1 is MNHEY, CDR2 SVGAGI, per germline. Trimming left V 6 bases short and J 4 bases short, with 1 base between. Here the CDR3 DNA reads TGTGCCAGCAGATATAATTCACCCCTCCACTTT. Amino acids: CASRYNSPLHF.

This clone was detected only a few times. The V call is TRBV3-1 (or the pseudogene TRBV3-2), the J call TRBJ1-6, with TRBD1 matching 9 bases. The CDR3 runs to 16 residues. V shed 4 bases, J shed 3 bases, and the junction held 4 bases outside the gene matches. The V gene's germline CDR1 is LGHDT and CDR2 YNNKEL (reference sequence). The CDR3 region is CASSPRQGVYNSPLHF. The CDR3 region has the DNA TGTGCCAGCAGCCCCCGACAGGGGGTCTATAATTCACCCCTCCACTTT.

There are a few counts of this clone. This chain connects TRBV11-3 to TRBJ2-1, with a weak D call TRBD1 (6 bases). V was trimmed by 4 bases and J by 7 bases, leaving 11 bases between them. This CDR3 is built from 13 residues. Germline V gene lookup returns CDR1 SGHNT and CDR2 YENEEA. CDR3 in amino acids: CASSWDMGNEQFF. The CDR3 DNA is TGTGCCAGCAGCTGGGACATGGGGAATGAGCAGTTCTTC.

The V call is TRBV2, the J call TRBJ1-5; D not resolved. The CDR3 extends over 14 amino acids. Germline V CDR1 and CDR2: SNHLY, FYNNEI. The ends were cut back, 2 bases at V and 4 bases at J, with 9 bases in the middle. In nucleotides, the CDR3 is TGTGCCAGCAGTGAAAACACGGGAAATCAGCCCCAGCATTTT. Translated, it gives CASSENTGNQPQHF.

The V call is TRBV12-5, the J call TRBJ2-7, with 8 nucleotides matching TRBD2. This CDR3 is 16 amino acids long. J lost 6 bases, V lost 4 bases, and 14 bases had no gene match. The V gene's germline CDR1 is LGHNT and CDR2 FRNRAP. CDR3 DNA: TGTGCTAGTGGTTCCATCCCCGCCGCGGGACTAGGCGAGCAGTACTTC. Translating gives CASGSIPAAGLGEQYF.

The chain recombines TRBV2 with TRBJ1-5, with no clear D. The CDR3 is 13 amino acids. The V gene lost 8 bases and the J gene lost 7 bases, with 15 bases spanning the gap. Looked up from germline, CDR1 is SNHLY and CDR2 is FYNNEI. In DNA form, the CDR3 reads TGTGCCAGCGGGGAGGGAGGAGAGCAGCCCCAGCATTTT. Translating gives CASGEGGEQPQHF.

This clone was observed once. The chain links TRBV5-6 to TRBJ2-7; 10 positions agree with TRBD1. Per the germline V gene, CDR1 is SGHDT and CDR2 is YYEEEE. V gave up 0 bases and J gave up 6 bases; unmatched junction bases: 12. The CDR3 length is 17 residues. CDR3 DNA sequence: TGTGCCAGCAGCTTGGTGCTCGGTTGGGACAGGGGCTTCGAGCAGTACTTC. Its translation is CASSLVLGWDRGFEQYF.

This clone was seen a few times. CDR3 bases: TGTGCCAGCAGTTCGCCGGACAGGGGGAGAGGCGGGGAGCTGTTTTTT. It is translated as CASSSPDRGRGGELFF. This chain uses TRBV6-5 with TRBJ2-2; the match to TRBD1 covers 10 bases. The V gene's germline CDR1 is MNHEY and CDR2 SVGAGI. After removal of 4 bases from V and 7 bases from J, the junction contained 9 bases not matched to a gene. The CDR3 is 16 residues long.

The chain couples TRBV3-1 (or the pseudogene TRBV3-2) to TRBJ1-1, with a weak D call TRBD1 (5 bases). This CDR3 is 13 amino acids long. Trimming shortened V by 2 bases and J by 9 bases, and 13 bases separated the two germline ends. The V gene's germline CDR1 is LGHDT and CDR2 YNNKEL (reference sequence). The CDR3 DNA follows: TGTGCCAGCAGCCAATCGATGCCAGGGCAAGCTTTCTTT. Translation: CASSQSMPGQAFF.